Ten or more counts support the clone carrying this TCR beta chain. The antigen remains unidentified. This entry is derived from a study of early T cells in non-severe SARS-CoV-2 infection. Whole-study context: Bulk RNA taken from unsorted whole blood was sequenced, leaving chains unpaired.

V trimming: 0 bases; J trimming: 3 bases; junction bases outside the gene matches: 7. The CDR3 covers 15 residues. In germline, CDR1 is DFQATT, CDR2 SNEGSKA (reference sequence). Researchers tagged individual cDNA molecules with unique molecular identifiers. TCRdb itself ran the 5' RACE reads through MiXCR, one entry per CDR3 protein. The data contain tens of thousands of distinct CDR3 sequences, 4.5% to 5% of them singletons. Study-wide findings and caveats: The matching step, a VDJdb search, favored anti-spike CD8 responses and missed private and CD4 specificities.

Sequencing was carried out using whole blood. This TCR came from an adult who was a healthcare worker with PCR-confirmed SARS-CoV-2 infection or an uninfected control (not recorded which). This rearrangement joins TRBV20-1 to TRBJ2-7; 8 bases agree with TRBD2. DNA of the CDR3: TGCAGTGCTAGAGATCAAGGCCTAGCGGGCTACGAGCAGTACTTC. The encoded protein is CSARDQGLAGYEQYF.